A single sample is the source of the 11 T cell receptor beta chains below, sequenced in a study of blood T cells in healthy people across ages. Through a sample-barcoded 5' primer and a J-beta primer mix, a second PCR was run for 7 to 11 cycles. TCRdb re-derived calls from the 5' RACE reads in MiXCR, one entry per CDR3 protein. This table has about 720,000 distinct CDR3 sequences, approximately 25% appearing once. These records were also assigned to another study, of T cells of mothers and their children.

The sample comprised blood. The receptor set was obtained from a boy between 10 and 17 years old in good health.

This chain links TRBV27 with TRBJ1-5; no definite D call. This CDR3 has 16 residues. V lost 5 bases, J lost 2 bases, and 16 bases lay in between. Germline CDR1 reads MNHEY; CDR2 reads SMNVEV (reference sequence). In DNA, the CDR3 is TGTGCCAGCAGTACTGAGATGATCCGGGGCAATCAGCCCCAGCATTTT. Amino acid sequence: CASSTEMIRGNQPQHF.

The V gene is TRBV4-1, the J gene TRBJ2-5; D might be TRBD1 (6 bases). Germline CDR1 reads MGHRA; CDR2 reads YSYEKL. The ends were cut back, 2 bases at V and 2 bases at J, with 24 bases in the middle. The CDR3 has 19 amino acids. The CDR3, as DNA: TGCGCCAGCAGCCAAAAGGGTGATAGGGGGACAAGGGCTCAAGAGACCCAGTACTTC. This gives the protein CASSQKGDRGTRAQETQYF.

This clonotype was picked up a small number of times. The chain links TRBV2 to TRBJ1-4; TRBD1 aligns across 7 bases. The germline gives CDR1 SNHLY, CDR2 FYNNEI. V gave up 6 bases and J gave up 7 bases; unmatched junction bases: 8. The CDR3 covers 14 residues. CDR3: CASRPTGNSEKLFF. DNA of the CDR3: TGTGCCAGCAGACCGACAGGGAACAGTGAAAAACTGTTTTTT.

There are a few counts of this clonotype. V is TRBV4-1 and J is TRBJ2-7, with 7 bases lining up with TRBD2. Germline assignment: CDR1 MGHRA and CDR2 YSYEKL. The CDR3 runs 16 residues. V lost 1 base to trimming and J lost 3 bases; unmatched junction nucleotides: 9. In nucleotides, the CDR3 is TGCGCCAGCAGCCAAGTGGGGGGGGTTCTCCACTACGAGCAGTACTTC. Its protein is CASSQVGGVLHYEQYF.

This chain joins TRBV29-1 and TRBJ2-1; 10 bases are a match to TRBD2. CDR1 SQVTM and CDR2 ANQGSEA come from the germline V gene. V dropped 8 bases and J dropped 3; count of bases not matched to a gene: 4. The CDR3 spans 13 residues. The CDR3, as DNA: TGCAGCCTTAGCGGGAGGCTCTACAATGAGCAGTTCTTC. Protein sequence: CSLSGRLYNEQFF.

The chain combines TRBV9 with TRBJ2-7; D remains unclear. Germline loops: CDR1 SGDLS, CDR2 YYNGEE. Trimming removed 0 bases at V and 2 bases at J, with 9 bases between. The CDR3 consists of 14 residues. CDR3 bases: TGTGCCAGCAGCGTAGGTGGTGATCCCTACGAGCAGTACTTC. Translating gives CASSVGGDPYEQYF.

A note on this clonotype: A junction boundary mismatches the germline segment, possibly from a read error. The chain combines TRBV4-3 with TRBJ1-2; D is unresolved. Germline CDR1 and CDR2: LGHNA and YSLEER. This CDR3 region has 15 residues. CDR3 loop: CASSQGLDGREGYPF. The CDR3 bases are TGCGCCAGCAGCCAAGGTTTGGATGGTCGGGAGGGCTACCCCTTC.

The rearrangement uses TRBV28 and TRBJ1-1; TRBD1 might be the D (6 bases). The ends were cut back, 3 bases at V and 4 bases at J, with 12 bases in the middle. Germline CDR1 and CDR2: MDHEN and SYDVKM. The CDR3 extends over 14 amino acids. The CDR3 reads CASSFRGLSTEAFF. CDR3 DNA: TGTGCCAGCAGTTTCCGGGGGCTTAGCACTGAAGCTTTCTTT.

The chain uses TRBV5-1 and TRBJ1-4; no firm D call. The CDR3 is made up of 13 amino acids. Looked up from germline, CDR1 is SGHRS and CDR2 is YFSETQ. V lost 4 bases, J lost 3 bases, and 7 bases lay in between. CDR3 protein: CASSDGPNEKLFF. For the CDR3, the DNA is TGCGCCAGCAGCGACGGTCCTAATGAAAAACTGTTTTTT.

This clonotype has just a few counts. The chain uses TRBV28 and TRBJ2-5; tentatively, D is TRBD2 (6 bases). Germline V gene sequence: CDR1 MDHEN, CDR2 SYDVKM. CDR3 length: 15 residues. V gave up 1 base and J gave up 5 bases, with 14 bases separating them. CDR3 in amino acids: CASSLYPAGGETQYF. The CDR3, as DNA: TGTGCCAGCAGTTTATACCCCGCTGGAGGGGAGACCCAGTACTTC.

V gene TRBV7-2 combines with J gene TRBJ2-5; 9 nucleotides match TRBD2. This CDR3 contains 16 residues. Per the germline V gene, CDR1 is SGHTA and CDR2 is FQGNSA. With V trimmed by 3 bases and J by 1 base, 6 bases remained unmatched. The CDR3 nucleotides are TGTGCCAGCAGCTTGGGCGGAGCGGGAGGCCAAGAGACCCAGTACTTC. Translating gives CASSLGGAGGQETQYF.